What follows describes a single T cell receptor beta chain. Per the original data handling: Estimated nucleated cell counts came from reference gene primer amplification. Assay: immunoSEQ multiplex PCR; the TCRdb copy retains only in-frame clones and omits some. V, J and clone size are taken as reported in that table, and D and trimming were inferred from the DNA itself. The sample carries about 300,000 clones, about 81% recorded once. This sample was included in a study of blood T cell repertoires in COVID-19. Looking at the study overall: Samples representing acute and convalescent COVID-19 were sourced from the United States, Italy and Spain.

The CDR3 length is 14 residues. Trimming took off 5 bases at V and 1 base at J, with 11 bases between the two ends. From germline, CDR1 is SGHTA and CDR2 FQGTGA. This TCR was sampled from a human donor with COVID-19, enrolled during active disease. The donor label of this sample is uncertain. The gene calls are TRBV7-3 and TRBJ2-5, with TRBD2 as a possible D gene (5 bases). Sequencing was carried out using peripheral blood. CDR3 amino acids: CASSPQSGQETQYF. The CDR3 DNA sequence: TGTGCCAGCAGCCCGCAGAGCGGCCAAGAGACCCAGTACTTC.